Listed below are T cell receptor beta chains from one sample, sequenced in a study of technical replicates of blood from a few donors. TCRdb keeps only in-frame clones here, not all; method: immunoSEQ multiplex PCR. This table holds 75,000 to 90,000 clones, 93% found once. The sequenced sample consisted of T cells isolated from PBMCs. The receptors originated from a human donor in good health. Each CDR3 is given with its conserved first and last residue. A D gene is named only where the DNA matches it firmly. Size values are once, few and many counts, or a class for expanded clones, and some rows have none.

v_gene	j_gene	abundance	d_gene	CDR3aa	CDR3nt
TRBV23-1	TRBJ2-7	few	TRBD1	CASSFTGGGYEQYF	TGCGCCAGCAGCTTCACAGGGGGCGGGTACGAGCAGTACTTC
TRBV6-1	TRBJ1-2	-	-	CSSFTGYGYTF	TGTTCTTCCTTTACAGGGTATGGCTACACCTTC
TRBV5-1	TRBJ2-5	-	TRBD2	CASSLGVTSGSPPLPQETQYF	TGCGCCAGCAGCTTGGGGGTTACTAGCGGGAGTCCTCCCTTACCTCAAGAGACCCAGTACTTC
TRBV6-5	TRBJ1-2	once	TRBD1	CASSYSTATGTYGYTF	TGTGCCAGCAGTTACTCGACGGCGACAGGGACTTATGGCTACACCTTC
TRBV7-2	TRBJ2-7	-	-	CASTIPGYEQYF	TGTGCCAGCACCATCCCGGGTTACGAGCAGTACTTC
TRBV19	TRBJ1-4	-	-	CASSNLGGNEKLFF	TGTGCCAGTAGTAACCTCGGAGGTAATGAAAAACTGTTTTTT
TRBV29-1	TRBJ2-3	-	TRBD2	CSVELRGGSDTQYF	TGCAGCGTTGAACTTAGGGGAGGGTCGGATACGCAGTATTTT
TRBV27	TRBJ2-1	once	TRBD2	CASSWVSGGNEQFF	TGTGCCAGCAGTTGGGTTAGCGGGGGGAATGAGCAGTTCTTC
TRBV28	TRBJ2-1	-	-	CASSHSAVPYNEQFF	TGTGCCAGCAGTCATTCAGCGGTACCCTACAATGAGCAGTTCTTC
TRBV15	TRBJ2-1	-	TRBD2	CATRRDPPQAGAFNEQFF	TGTGCCACCAGGAGAGACCCCCCCCAAGCGGGGGCTTTCAATGAGCAGTTCTTC
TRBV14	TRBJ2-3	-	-	CASSRDIPGTLTDTQYF	TGTGCCAGCAGCCGAGATATCCCCGGGACTCTAACAGATACGCAGTATTTT
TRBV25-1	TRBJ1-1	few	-	CASRAGGIAFF	TGTGCCAGCAGAGCGGGGGGGATAGCTTTCTTT
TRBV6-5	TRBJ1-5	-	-	CASSYAPGGQPQHF	TGTGCCAGCAGTTACGCCCCCGGCGGTCAGCCCCAGCATTTT
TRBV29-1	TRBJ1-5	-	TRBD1	CSVGDREVQHF	TGCAGCGTGGGGGACAGGGAGGTCCAGCATTTT
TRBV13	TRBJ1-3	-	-	CASRAQDRQSSGNTIYF	TGTGCCAGCAGGGCTCAAGACAGGCAGAGCTCTGGAAACACCATATATTTT
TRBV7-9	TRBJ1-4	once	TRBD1	CASSPGQGNEKLFF	TGTGCCAGCAGCCCGGGACAGGGTAATGAAAAACTGTTTTTT
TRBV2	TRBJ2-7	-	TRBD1	CASSDSGTGGFGYEQYF	TGTGCCAGCAGTGATTCGGGGACAGGGGGCTTCGGCTACGAGCAGTACTTC
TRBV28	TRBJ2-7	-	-	CASALNRDNTYEQYF	TGTGCCAGCGCCCTCAACCGGGACAACACCTACGAGCAGTACTTC
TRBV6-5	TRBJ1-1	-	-	CASSYRQYTEAFF	TGTGCCAGCAGCTACAGACAGTACACTGAAGCTTTCTTT
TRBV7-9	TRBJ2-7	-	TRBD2	CASSLELAGYEQYF	TGTGCCAGCAGCTTAGAACTAGCGGGATACGAGCAGTACTTC
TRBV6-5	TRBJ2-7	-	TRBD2	CASSFGLAAEQYF	TGTGCCAGCAGTTTTGGACTAGCGGCCGAGCAGTACTTC
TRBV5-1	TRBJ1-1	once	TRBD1	CASSLTGENTEAFF	TGCGCCAGCAGCTTGACAGGGGAGAACACTGAAGCTTTCTTT
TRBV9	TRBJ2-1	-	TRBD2	CASSVGLAGGNSYNEQFF	TGTGCCAGCAGCGTGGGACTAGCGGGGGGTAACTCATACAATGAGCAGTTCTTC
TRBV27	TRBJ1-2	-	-	CASSFTGSNYGYTF	TGTGCCAGCAGTTTTACAGGGTCAAACTATGGCTACACCTTC